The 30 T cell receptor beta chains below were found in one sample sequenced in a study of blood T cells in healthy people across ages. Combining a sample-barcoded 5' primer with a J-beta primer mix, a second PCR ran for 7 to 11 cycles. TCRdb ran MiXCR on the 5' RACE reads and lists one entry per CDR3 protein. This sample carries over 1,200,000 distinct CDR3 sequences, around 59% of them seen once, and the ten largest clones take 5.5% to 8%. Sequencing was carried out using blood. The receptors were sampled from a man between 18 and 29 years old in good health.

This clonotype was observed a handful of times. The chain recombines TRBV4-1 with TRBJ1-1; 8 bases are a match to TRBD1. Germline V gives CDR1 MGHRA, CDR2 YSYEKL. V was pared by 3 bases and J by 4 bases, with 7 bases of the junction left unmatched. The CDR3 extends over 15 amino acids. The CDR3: CASSQTQQGGTEAFF. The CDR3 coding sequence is TGCGCCAGCAGCCAGACCCAACAGGGGGGCACTGAAGCTTTCTTT.

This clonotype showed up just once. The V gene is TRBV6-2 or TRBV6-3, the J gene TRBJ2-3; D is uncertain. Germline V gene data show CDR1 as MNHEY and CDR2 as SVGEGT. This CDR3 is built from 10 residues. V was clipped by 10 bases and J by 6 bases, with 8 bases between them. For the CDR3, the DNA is TGTGCCACCGAAGGGGATACGCAGTATTTT. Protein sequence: CATEGDTQYF.

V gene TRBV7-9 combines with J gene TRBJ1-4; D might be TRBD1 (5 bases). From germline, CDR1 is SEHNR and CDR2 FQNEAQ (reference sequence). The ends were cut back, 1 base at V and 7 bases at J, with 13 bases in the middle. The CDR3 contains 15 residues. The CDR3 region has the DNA TGTGCCAGCAGCTTAGGCGGCAGGGCGGGTGAAAAACTGTTTTTT. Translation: CASSLGGRAGEKLFF.

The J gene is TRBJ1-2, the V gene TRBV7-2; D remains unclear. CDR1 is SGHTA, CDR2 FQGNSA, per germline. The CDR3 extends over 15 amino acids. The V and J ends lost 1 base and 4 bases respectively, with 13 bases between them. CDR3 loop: CASSLVTGTGYGYTF. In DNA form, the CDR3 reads TGTGCCAGCAGCTTAGTTACGGGCACCGGCTATGGCTACACCTTC. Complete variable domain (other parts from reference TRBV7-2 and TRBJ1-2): GAGVSQSPSNKVTEKGKDVELRCDPISGHTALYWYRQSLGQGLEFLIYFQGNSAPDKSGLPSDRFSAERTGGSVSTLTIQRTQQEDSAVYLCASSLVTGTGYGYTFGSGTRLTVV.

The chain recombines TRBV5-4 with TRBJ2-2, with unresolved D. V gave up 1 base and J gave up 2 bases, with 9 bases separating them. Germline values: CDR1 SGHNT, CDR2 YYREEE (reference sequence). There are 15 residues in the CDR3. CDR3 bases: TGTGCCAGCAGCTTGAAGCGAAGCAACACCGGGGAGCTGTTTTTT. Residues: CASSLKRSNTGELFF.

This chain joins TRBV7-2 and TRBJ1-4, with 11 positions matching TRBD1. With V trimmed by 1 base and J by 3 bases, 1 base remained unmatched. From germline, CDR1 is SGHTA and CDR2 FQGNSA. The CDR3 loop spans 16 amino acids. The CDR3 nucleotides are TGTGCCAGCAGCTTAGGGGGACAGGGGGCTAATGAAAAACTGTTTTTT. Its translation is CASSLGGQGANEKLFF.

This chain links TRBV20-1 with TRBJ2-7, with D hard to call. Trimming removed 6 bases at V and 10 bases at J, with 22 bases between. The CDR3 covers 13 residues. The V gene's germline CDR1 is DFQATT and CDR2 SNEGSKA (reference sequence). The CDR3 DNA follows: TGCAGTGCCTCCTCCGAGGTCCCAACGGAACAGTACTTC. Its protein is CSASSEVPTEQYF.

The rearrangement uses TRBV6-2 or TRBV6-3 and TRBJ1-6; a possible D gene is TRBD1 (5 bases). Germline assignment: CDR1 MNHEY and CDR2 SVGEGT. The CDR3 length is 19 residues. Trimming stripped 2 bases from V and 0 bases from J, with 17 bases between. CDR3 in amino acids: CASSYDGTDPGSYNSPLHF. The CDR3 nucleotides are TGTGCCAGCAGTTACGATGGGACGGATCCAGGCTCCTATAATTCACCCCTCCACTTT.

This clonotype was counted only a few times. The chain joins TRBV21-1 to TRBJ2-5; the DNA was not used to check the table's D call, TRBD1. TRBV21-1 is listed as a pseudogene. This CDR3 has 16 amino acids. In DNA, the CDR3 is TGTGCCAGTTGGCTGGTAACTTGGACAGTACAAGAGACCCAGTACTTC. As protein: CASWLVTWTVQETQYF.

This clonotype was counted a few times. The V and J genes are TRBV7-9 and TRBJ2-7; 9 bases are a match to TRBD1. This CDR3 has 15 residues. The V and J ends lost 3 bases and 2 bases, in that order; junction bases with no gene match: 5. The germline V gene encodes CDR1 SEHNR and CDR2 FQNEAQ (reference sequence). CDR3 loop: CASSLGDREAYEQYF. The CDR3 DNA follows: TGTGCCAGCAGCTTGGGGGACAGGGAGGCCTACGAGCAGTACTTC.

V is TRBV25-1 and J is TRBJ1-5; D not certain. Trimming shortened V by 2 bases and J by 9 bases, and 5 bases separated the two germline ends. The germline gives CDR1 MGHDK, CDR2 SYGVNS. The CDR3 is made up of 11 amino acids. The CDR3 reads CASSEEGPQHF. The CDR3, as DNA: TGTGCCAGCAGTGAAGAGGGGCCCCAGCATTTT.

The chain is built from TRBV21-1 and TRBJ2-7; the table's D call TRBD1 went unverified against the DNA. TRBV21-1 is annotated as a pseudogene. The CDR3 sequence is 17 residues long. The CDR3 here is CASSPRSTGAHYYEQYF. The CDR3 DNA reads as TGTGCCAGCAGCCCGCGTAGCACAGGGGCCCACTACTACGAGCAGTACTTC.

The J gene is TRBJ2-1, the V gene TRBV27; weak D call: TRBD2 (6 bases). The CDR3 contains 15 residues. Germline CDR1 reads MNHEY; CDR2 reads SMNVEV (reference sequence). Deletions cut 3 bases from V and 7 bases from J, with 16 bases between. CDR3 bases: TGTGCCAGCAGTTTTATGGGGGACTGGGGAAATGAGCAGTTCTTC. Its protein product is CASSFMGDWGNEQFF.

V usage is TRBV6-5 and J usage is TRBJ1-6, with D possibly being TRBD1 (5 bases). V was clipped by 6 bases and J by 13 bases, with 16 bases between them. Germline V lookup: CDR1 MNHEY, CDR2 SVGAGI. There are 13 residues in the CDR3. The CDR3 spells CASRRDPGSPLHF. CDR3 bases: TGTGCCAGCAGGCGGGACCCCGGGTCCCCCCTCCACTTT.

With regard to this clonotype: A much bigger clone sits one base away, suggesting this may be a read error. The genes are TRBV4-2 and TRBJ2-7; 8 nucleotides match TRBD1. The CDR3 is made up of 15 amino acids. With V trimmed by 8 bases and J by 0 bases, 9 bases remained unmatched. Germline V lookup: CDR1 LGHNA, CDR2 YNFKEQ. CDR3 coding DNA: TGTGCCAGCGGCCCGACAGGGGCCAGCTCCTACGAGCAGTACTTC. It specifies CASGPTGASSYEQYF.

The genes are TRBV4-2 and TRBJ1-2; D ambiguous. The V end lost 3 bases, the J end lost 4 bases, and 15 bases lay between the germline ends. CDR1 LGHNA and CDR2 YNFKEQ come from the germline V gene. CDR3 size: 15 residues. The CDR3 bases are TGTGCCAGCAGCCAGCCCGACGACCGGTTCTATGGCTACACCTTC. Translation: CASSQPDDRFYGYTF.

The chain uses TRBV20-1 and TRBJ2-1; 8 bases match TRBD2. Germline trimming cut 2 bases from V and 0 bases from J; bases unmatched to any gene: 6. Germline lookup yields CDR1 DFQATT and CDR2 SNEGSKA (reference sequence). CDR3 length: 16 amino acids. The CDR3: CSARPSGRSSYNEQFF. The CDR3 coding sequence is TGCAGTGCTAGACCGAGCGGGAGAAGCTCCTACAATGAGCAGTTCTTC.

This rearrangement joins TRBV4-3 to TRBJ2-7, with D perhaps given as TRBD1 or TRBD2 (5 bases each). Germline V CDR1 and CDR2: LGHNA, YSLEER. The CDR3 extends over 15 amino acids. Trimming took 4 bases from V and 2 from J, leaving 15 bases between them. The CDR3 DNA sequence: TGCGCCAGCAGCCCCTTTCTGAGGGGAACCTACGAGCAGTACTTC. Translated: CASSPFLRGTYEQYF.

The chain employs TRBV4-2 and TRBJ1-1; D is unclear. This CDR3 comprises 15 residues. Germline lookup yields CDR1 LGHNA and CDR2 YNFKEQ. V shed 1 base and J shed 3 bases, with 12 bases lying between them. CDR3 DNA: TGTGCCAGCAGCCAAGCGGGATCTGGGGACACTGAAGCTTTCTTT. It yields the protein CASSQAGSGDTEAFF.

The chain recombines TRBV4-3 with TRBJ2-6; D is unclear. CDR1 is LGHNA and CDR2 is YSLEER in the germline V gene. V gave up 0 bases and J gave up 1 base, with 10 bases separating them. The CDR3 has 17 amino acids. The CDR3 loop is CASSQDIDPSGANVLTF. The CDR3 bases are TGCGCCAGCAGCCAAGATATCGATCCATCTGGGGCCAACGTCCTGACTTTC.

This CDR3 is CASSQGLGGARLGSIQYF. CDR3 nucleotide sequence: TGTGCCAGCAGCCAAGGGCTGGGGGGTGCTCGTTTAGGGAGCATTCAGTACTTC. V usage is TRBV3-1 and J usage is TRBJ2-4; tentative D call: TRBD2 (6 bases). Germline lookup yields CDR1 LGHDT and CDR2 YNNKEL (reference sequence). There are 18 residues in the CDR3. Trimming took off 1 base at V and 9 bases at J, with 25 bases between the two ends.

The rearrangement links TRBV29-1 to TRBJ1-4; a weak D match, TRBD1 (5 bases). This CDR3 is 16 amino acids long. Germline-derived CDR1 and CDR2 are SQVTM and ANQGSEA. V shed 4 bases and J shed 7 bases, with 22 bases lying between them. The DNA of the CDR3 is TGCAGCGTTGTCTTGAAGGGGCGATTTACCAGTGAAAAACTGTTTTTT. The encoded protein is CSVVLKGRFTSEKLFF.

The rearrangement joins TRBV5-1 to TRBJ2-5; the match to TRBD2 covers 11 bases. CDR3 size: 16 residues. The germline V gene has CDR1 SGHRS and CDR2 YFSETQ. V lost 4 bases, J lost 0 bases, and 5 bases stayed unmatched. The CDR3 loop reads CASSTPSGGYQETQYF. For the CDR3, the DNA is TGCGCCAGCAGCACCCCTAGCGGGGGGTACCAAGAGACCCAGTACTTC.

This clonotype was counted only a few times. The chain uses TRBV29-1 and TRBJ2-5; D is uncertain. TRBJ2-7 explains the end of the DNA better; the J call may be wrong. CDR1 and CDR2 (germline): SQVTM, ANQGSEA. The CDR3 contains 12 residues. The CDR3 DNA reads TGCAGCGCCGTTGTTATGGGATACGAGCAGTACTTC. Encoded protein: CSAVVMGYEQYF.

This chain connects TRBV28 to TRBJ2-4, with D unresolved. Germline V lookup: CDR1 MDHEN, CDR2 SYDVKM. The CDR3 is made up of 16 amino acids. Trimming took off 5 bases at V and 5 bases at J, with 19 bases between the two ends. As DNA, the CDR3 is TGTGCCAGCAGTGTCCCCTCCGCCCAGTGGGAAAACATTCAGTACTTC. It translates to CASSVPSAQWENIQYF.

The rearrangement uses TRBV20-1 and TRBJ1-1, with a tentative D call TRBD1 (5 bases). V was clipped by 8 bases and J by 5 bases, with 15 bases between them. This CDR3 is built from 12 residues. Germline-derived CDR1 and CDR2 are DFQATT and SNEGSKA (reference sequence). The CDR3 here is CSPWAGRTEAFF. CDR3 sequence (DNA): TGCAGTCCTTGGGCAGGGAGGACTGAAGCTTTCTTT.

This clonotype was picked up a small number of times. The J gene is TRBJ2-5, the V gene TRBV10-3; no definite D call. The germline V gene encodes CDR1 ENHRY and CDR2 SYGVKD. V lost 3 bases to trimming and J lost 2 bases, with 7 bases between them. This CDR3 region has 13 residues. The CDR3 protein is CAISDQLQETQYF. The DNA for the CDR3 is TGTGCCATCAGTGACCAGCTACAAGAGACCCAGTACTTC.

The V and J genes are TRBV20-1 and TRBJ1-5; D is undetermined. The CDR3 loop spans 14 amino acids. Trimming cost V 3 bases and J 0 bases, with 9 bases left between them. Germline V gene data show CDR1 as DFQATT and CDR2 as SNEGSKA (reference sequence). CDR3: CSASRRNSNQPQHF. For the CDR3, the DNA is TGCAGTGCTAGCAGGCGGAATAGCAATCAGCCCCAGCATTTT.

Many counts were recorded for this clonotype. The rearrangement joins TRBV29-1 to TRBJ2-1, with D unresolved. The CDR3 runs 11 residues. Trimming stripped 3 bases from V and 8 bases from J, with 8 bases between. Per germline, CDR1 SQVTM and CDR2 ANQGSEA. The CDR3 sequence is CSVEFLYEQFF. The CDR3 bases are TGCAGCGTTGAGTTTTTGTATGAGCAGTTCTTC.

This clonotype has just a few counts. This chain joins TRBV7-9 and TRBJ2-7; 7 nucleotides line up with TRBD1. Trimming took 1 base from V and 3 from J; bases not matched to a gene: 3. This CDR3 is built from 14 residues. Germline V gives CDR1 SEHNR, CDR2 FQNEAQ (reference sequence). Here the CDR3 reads CASSLGDSRYEQYF. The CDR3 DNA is TGTGCCAGCAGCTTAGGGGACAGCCGCTACGAGCAGTACTTC.